A single sample gave rise to the 18 T cell receptor beta chains below, sequenced in a study of blood T cell repertoires in COVID-19. Repertoires were generated with immunoSEQ multiplex PCR, while TCRdb's copy carries only in-frame clones and drops some. The repertoire includes 180,000 or so clones, around 88% of them detected once, and 7.5% to 10% sits in the top ten. Material: PBMCs or T cells enriched from blood (not recorded which). These TCRs come from a woman under 40 who had recovered from COVID-19.

CDR3 protein: CASSEGTIRRDTQYF. As DNA, the CDR3 is TGTGCCAGCAGTGAGGGGACTATTCGCAGAGATACGCAGTATTTT. The gene calls are TRBV7-8 and TRBJ2-3; 7 nucleotides line up with TRBD2. This CDR3 is 15 amino acids long. Germline V gene lookup returns CDR1 SGHVS and CDR2 FQNEAQ. The V segment lost 6 bases and the J segment 5 bases; nucleotides outside the gene matches: 11.

The chain carries TRBV11-3 and TRBJ2-7; TRBD1 agrees at 9 bases. The CDR3 has 13 amino acids. Germline V gene lookup returns CDR1 SGHNT and CDR2 YENEEA. The V gene end was trimmed by 5 bases and the J gene end by 4 bases; junction bases not matched to a gene: 3. CDR3 sequence reads: CASSRGQGYEQYF. CDR3 coding DNA: TGTGCCAGCAGCCGAGGACAGGGGTACGAGCAGTACTTC. The variable domain in full, completed from reference TRBV11-3 and TRBJ2-7, reads EAGVVQSPRYKIIEKKQPVAFWCNPISGHNTLYWYLQNLGQGPELLIRYENEEAVDDSQLPKDRFSAERLKGVDSTLKIQPAELGDSAVYLCASSRGQGYEQYFGPGTRLTVT.

The genes are TRBV29-1 and TRBJ2-1; 8 nucleotides line up with TRBD2. Per germline, CDR1 SQVTM and CDR2 ANQGSEA. The V and J ends lost 6 bases and 3 bases, in that order; junction bases with no gene match: 7. The CDR3 covers 14 residues. In DNA, the CDR3 is TGCAGCGTAGAAACTAGCGGAAACTACAATGAGCAGTTCTTC. It codes for CSVETSGNYNEQFF.

In nucleotides, the CDR3 is TGTGCCAGCGGCTATTCTACAGTAGGCACTGAAGCTTTCTTT. Its translation is CASGYSTVGTEAFF. The chain has TRBV2 and TRBJ1-1; D is ambiguous. Germline CDR1 SNHLY, CDR2 FYNNEI. This CDR3 is 14 amino acids long. V lost 8 bases and J lost 4, with 17 bases in between.

The chain is built from TRBV27 and TRBJ1-1; no reliable D call. Per the germline V gene, CDR1 is MNHEY and CDR2 is SMNVEV (reference sequence). The CDR3 contains 14 residues. V was cut by 0 bases and J by 12 bases, with 17 bases left in between. The CDR3 loop reads CASSLSRQDGLTFF. As DNA, the CDR3 is TGTGCCAGCAGTTTATCACGACAAGATGGTCTGACTTTCTTT.

CDR3 loop: CASCSLHNEQFF. For the CDR3, the DNA is TGTGCCAGCTGTTCTCTTCACAATGAGCAGTTCTTC. V gene TRBV28 combines with J gene TRBJ2-1; D is uncertain. CDR3 length equals 12 residues. Trimming removed 8 bases at V and 5 bases at J, with 10 bases between. Germline V gene lookup returns CDR1 MDHEN and CDR2 SYDVKM.

The genes are TRBV6-5 and TRBJ1-6; weak D call: TRBD1 (5 bases). The CDR3 is 14 residues long. CDR1 MNHEY and CDR2 SVGAGI come from the germline V gene. V was cut by 5 bases and J by 8 bases, with 13 bases left in between. The CDR3 sequence: CASSRGGNDSPLHF. CDR3 sequence (DNA): TGTGCCAGCAGTCGCGGGGGGAATGATTCACCCCTCCACTTT.

CDR3: CASSIIQGSAFF. The CDR3 DNA reads TGTGCCAGTAGTATTATTCAGGGGTCGGCTTTCTTT. The chain uses TRBV19 and TRBJ1-1, with D possibly being TRBD1 (6 bases). The germline gives CDR1 LNHDA, CDR2 SQIVND (reference sequence). The V and J ends lost 3 bases and 11 bases respectively, with 13 bases between them. CDR3 length equals 12 residues. The full variable domain, completed using reference TRBV19 and TRBJ1-1, is DGGITQSPKYLFRKEGQNVTLSCEQNLNHDAMYWYRQDPGQGLRLIYYSQIVNDFQKGDIAEGYSVSREKKESFPLTVTSAQKNPTAFYLCASSIIQGSAFFGQGTRLTVV.

The chain has TRBV5-8 and TRBJ2-7, with 9 bases matching TRBD1. The germline CDR1 and CDR2 sequences are SGHTS and YDEGEE. V lost 1 base, J lost 2 bases, and 16 bases stayed unmatched. The length of the CDR3 is 19 residues. CDR3 DNA sequence: TGTGCCAGCAGCTTGTTTCTGTTTGGGGGACAGGGCATGGCCTACGAGCAGTACTTC. Protein product: CASSLFLFGGQGMAYEQYF.

For the CDR3, the DNA is TGTGCCAGCAGTGATTTATTTGCGACCTACGAGCAGTACTTC. This translates into CASSDLFATYEQYF. The chain carries TRBV25-1 and TRBJ2-7; D not resolved. Trimming pared 3 bases from V and 2 bases from J, leaving 11 bases between. CDR1 MGHDK and CDR2 SYGVNS come from the germline V gene. The CDR3 extends over 14 amino acids.

The CDR3 region has the DNA TGCGCCAGCAGCTTCACAGGGGCCACTGAAGCTTTCTTT. Protein: CASSFTGATEAFF. J is TRBJ1-1 and V is TRBV5-1, with 7 bases identical to TRBD1. The germline CDR1 and CDR2 sequences are SGHRS and YFSETQ. V shed 2 bases, J shed 4 bases, and the junction held 2 bases outside the gene matches. The CDR3 consists of 13 residues.

This chain joins TRBV2 and TRBJ2-7; a weak D match, TRBD1 (5 bases). V was shortened by 1 base and J by 1 base, with 8 bases between the two germline ends. The CDR3 totals 14 residues. CDR1 SNHLY and CDR2 FYNNEI come from the germline V gene. DNA for the CDR3: TGTGCCAGCAGTGAAGGCAGGGAATCCTACGAGCAGTACTTC. It codes for CASSEGRESYEQYF. The whole variable domain, filled in from reference TRBV2 and TRBJ2-7, reads EPEVTQTPSHQVTQMGQEVILRCVPISNHLYFYWYRQILGQKVEFLVSFYNNEISEKSEIFDDQFSVERPDGSNFTLKIRSTKLEDSAMYFCASSEGRESYEQYFGPGTRLTVT.

The chain carries TRBV6-5 and TRBJ1-1, with D tentatively TRBD1 (6 bases). V was shortened by 5 bases and J by 5 bases, with 12 bases between the two germline ends. This CDR3 comprises 13 residues. Germline assignment: CDR1 MNHEY and CDR2 SVGAGI. The CDR3, as DNA: TGTGCCAGCAGTCAACAGGGATGGACTGAAGCTTTCTTT. It translates to CASSQQGWTEAFF.

V and J are TRBV2 and TRBJ2-5, with 12 bases aligning to TRBD1. CDR1 and CDR2 (germline): SNHLY, FYNNEI. The J segment lost 4 bases and the V segment lost 5 bases, leaving 5 bases of the junction unmatched. CDR3 length equals 15 residues. CDR3 bases: TGTGCCAGCAGTCGGGACAGGGGGCGGGGAGAGACCCAGTACTTC. It is translated as CASSRDRGRGETQYF.

The chain links TRBV10-3 to TRBJ1-2; D is ambiguous. This CDR3 region has 13 residues. V dropped 8 bases and J dropped 2 bases, with 12 bases sitting between them. Germline CDR1 ENHRY, CDR2 SYGVKD. DNA for the CDR3: TGTGCCATCGGCGAAGGCGGGAACTATGGCTACACCTTC. Its translation: CAIGEGGNYGYTF.

This chain joins TRBV13 and TRBJ2-1; D is possibly TRBD2 (5 bases). In germline, CDR1 is PRHDT, CDR2 FYEKMQ (reference sequence). The CDR3 extends over 13 amino acids. The V end lost 5 bases, the J end lost 7 bases, and 12 bases lay between the germline ends. The CDR3 bases are TGTGCCAGCAGCCCATTGAGGGTTAATGAGCAGTTCTTC. It translates to CASSPLRVNEQFF.

The chain has TRBV5-1 and TRBJ1-4, with 8 bases fitting TRBD1. V lost 1 base, J lost 7 bases, and 6 bases stayed unmatched. CDR3 length equals 15 residues. Germline assignment: CDR1 SGHRS and CDR2 YFSETQ. CDR3 nucleotide sequence: TGCGCCAGCAGCTTGACAGGCGGGACAGGTGAAAAACTGTTTTTT. Its translation: CASSLTGGTGEKLFF.

This chain uses TRBV15 with TRBJ1-4; 8 bases align to TRBD1. Germline CDR1 reads LNHNV; CDR2 reads YYDKDF (reference sequence). The CDR3 sequence is 14 residues long. V trimming: 1 base; J trimming: 5 bases; junction bases outside the gene matches: 0. CDR3 residues: CATSRAGGNEKLFF. The DNA for the CDR3 is TGTGCCACCAGCAGAGCAGGGGGCAATGAAAAACTGTTTTTT. Full variable domain (remainder filled in from reference TRBV15 and TRBJ1-4): DAMVIQNPRYQVTQFGKPVTLSCSQTLNHNVMYWYQQKSSQAPKLLFHYYDKDFNNEADTPDNFQSRRPNTSFCFLDIRSPGLGDTAMYLCATSRAGGNEKLFFGSGTQLSVL.